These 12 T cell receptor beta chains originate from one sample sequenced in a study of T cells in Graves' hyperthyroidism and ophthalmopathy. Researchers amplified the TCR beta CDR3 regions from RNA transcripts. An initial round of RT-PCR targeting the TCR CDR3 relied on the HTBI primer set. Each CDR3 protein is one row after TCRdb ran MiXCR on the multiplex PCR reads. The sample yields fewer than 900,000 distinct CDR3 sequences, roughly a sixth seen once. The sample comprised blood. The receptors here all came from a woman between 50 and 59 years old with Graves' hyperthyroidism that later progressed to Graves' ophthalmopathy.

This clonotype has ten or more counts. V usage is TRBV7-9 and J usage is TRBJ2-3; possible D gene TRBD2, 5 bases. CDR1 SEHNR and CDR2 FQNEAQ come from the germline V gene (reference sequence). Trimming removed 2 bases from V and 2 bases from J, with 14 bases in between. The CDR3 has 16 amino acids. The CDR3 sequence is CASSLRGPVPTDTQYF. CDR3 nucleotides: TGTGCCAGCAGCTTACGGGGTCCCGTCCCCACAGATACGCAGTATTTT. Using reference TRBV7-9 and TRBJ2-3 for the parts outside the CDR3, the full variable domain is DTGVSQNPRHKITKRGQNVTFRCDPISEHNRLYWYRQTLGQGPEFLTYFQNEAQLEKSRLLSDRFSAERPKGSFSTLEIQRTEQGDSAMYLCASSLRGPVPTDTQYFGPGTRLTVL.

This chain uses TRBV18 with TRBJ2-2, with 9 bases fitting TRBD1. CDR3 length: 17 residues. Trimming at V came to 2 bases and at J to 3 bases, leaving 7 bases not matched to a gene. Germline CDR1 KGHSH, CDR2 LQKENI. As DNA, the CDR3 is TGTGCCAGCTCACCAAGACAGGGGGTTGATTACACCGGGGAGCTGTTTTTT. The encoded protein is CASSPRQGVDYTGELFF. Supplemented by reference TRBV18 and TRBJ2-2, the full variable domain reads NAGVMQNPRHLVRRRGQEARLRCSPMKGHSHVYWYRQLPEEGLKFMVYLQKENIIDESGMPKERFSAEFPKEGPSILRIQQVVRGDSAAYFCASSPRQGVDYTGELFFGEGSRLTVL.

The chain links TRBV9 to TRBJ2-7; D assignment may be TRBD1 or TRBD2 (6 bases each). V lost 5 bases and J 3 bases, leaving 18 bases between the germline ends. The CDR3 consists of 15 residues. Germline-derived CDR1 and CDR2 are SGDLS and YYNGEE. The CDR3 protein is CASSLGGQKNYEQYF. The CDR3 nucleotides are TGTGCCAGCAGTTTAGGGGGGCAAAAAAACTACGAGCAGTACTTC.

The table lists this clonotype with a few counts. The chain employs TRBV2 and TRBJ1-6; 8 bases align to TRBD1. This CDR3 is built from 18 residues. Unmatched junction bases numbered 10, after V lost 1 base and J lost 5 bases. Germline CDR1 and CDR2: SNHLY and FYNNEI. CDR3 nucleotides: TGTGCCAGCAGTGAAGGATGGGACAGGCCGATTCATAATTCACCCCTCCACTTT. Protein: CASSEGWDRPIHNSPLHF.

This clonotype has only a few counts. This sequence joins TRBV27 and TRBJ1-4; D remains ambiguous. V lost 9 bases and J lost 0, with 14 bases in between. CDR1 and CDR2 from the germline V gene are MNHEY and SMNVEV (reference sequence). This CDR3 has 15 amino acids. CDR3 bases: TGTGCCAGTAGCGCAACAAGTGCAACTAATGAAAAACTGTTTTTT. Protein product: CASSATSATNEKLFF.

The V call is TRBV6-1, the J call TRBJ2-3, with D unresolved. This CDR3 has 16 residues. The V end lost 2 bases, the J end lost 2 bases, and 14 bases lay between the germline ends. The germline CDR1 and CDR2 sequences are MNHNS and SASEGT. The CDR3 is CASSERVGFSTDTQYF. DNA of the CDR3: TGTGCCAGCAGTGAACGGGTCGGTTTCTCCACAGATACGCAGTATTTT.

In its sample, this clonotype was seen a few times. CDR3 loop: CASSRARTGGRDEQFF. In DNA form, the CDR3 reads TGTGCCAGCAGCCGAGCAAGGACAGGGGGCAGGGATGAGCAGTTCTTC. The genes are TRBV7-9 and TRBJ2-1, with 11 bases aligning to TRBD1. There are 16 residues in the CDR3. The ends lost 5 bases at V and 8 bases at J; junction bases unmatched: 11. Germline V gives CDR1 SEHNR, CDR2 FQNEAQ (reference sequence). Using reference TRBV7-9 and TRBJ2-1 for the parts outside the CDR3, the full variable domain is DTGVSQNPRHKITKRGQNVTFRCDPISEHNRLYWYRQTLGQGPEFLTYFQNEAQLEKSRLLSDRFSAERPKGSFSTLEIQRTEQGDSAMYLCASSRARTGGRDEQFFGPGTRLTVL.

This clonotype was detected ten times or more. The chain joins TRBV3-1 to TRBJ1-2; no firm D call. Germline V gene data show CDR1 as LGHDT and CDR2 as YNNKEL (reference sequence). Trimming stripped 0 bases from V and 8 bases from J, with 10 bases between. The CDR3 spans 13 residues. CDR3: CASSQDQIGGYTF. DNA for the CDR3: TGTGCCAGCAGCCAAGATCAGATCGGGGGCTACACCTTC.

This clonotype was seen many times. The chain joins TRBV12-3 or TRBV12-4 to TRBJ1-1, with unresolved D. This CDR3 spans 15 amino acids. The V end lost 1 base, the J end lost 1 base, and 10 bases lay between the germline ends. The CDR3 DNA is TGTGCCAGCAGTTTAGAAGTAGAGGAGAACACTGAAGCTTTCTTT. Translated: CASSLEVEENTEAFF.

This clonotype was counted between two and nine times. The CDR3 DNA sequence: TGTGCCAGCAGCTTGGAACACGGGTCCGGGGAGCTGTTTTTT. Its translation: CASSLEHGSGELFF. This chain connects TRBV5-4 to TRBJ2-2, with no clear D. This CDR3 has 14 amino acids. V lost 0 bases to trimming and J lost 6 bases, with 9 bases between them. Germline CDR1 is SGHNT and CDR2 is YYREEE (reference sequence).

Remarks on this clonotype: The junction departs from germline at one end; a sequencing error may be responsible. CDR3 coding DNA: TGTGCCAGCAGCCCGGGACTATACAATGAGCAGCTCTTC. Translated: CASSPGLYNEQLF. The V gene is TRBV12-3 or TRBV12-4, the J gene TRBJ2-1; 7 nucleotides match TRBD2. The length of the CDR3 is 13 residues.

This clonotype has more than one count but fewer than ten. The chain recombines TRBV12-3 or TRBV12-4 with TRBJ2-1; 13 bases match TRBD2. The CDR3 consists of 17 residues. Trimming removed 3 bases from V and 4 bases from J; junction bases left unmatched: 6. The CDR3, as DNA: TGTGCCAGCAGTTTGGGACTAGCGGGGACCCTATACAATGAGCAGTTCTTC. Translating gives CASSLGLAGTLYNEQFF.